The 21 T cell receptor beta chains listed next were all sequenced from one sample in a study of neurological immune-mediated disorders. TCRdb passed the 5' RACE reads through MiXCR, listing each CDR3 protein once. This sample has approximately 65,000 distinct CDR3 sequences, with roughly 4% found just once. The sequenced material came from PBMCs. The receptors derive from a man aged 50-60 years with multiple sclerosis.

This clonotype was seen ten or more times. V and J are TRBV5-1 and TRBJ1-4; D is uncertain. Trimming pared 2 bases from V and 11 bases from J, leaving 7 bases between. This CDR3 contains 11 residues. The V gene's germline CDR1 is SGHRS and CDR2 YFSETQ. This CDR3 reads CASSFRSKLFF. In nucleotides, the CDR3 is TGCGCCAGCAGCTTCCGGAGTAAACTGTTTTTT.

Ten or more counts support this clonotype. The chain combines TRBV6-6 with TRBJ1-4, with a tentative D call TRBD1 (6 bases). This CDR3 is built from 14 residues. The V gene lost 2 bases and the J gene lost 3 bases, with 7 bases spanning the gap. The germline V gene has CDR1 MNHNY and CDR2 SVGAGI (reference sequence). In DNA form, the CDR3 reads TGTGCCAGCAGTTACGGGGGGCCTAATGAAAAACTGTTTTTT. It codes for CASSYGGPNEKLFF.

This clonotype showed up just a few times. At one end, the junction sequence differs from germline, possibly due to a read error. The V and J genes are TRBV27 and TRBJ1-6; 8 bases are a match to TRBD1. CDR3 length: 16 amino acids. Germline values: CDR1 MNHEY, CDR2 SMNVEV (reference sequence). CDR3 sequence: CASRSSTGAASSPLNF. The CDR3 region has the DNA TGTGCCAGCAGATCTTCGACAGGGGCTGCCAGTTCACCCCTCAACTTT.

This clonotype was counted many times. V is TRBV28 and J is TRBJ1-2; 7 bases are a match to TRBD1. Per germline, CDR1 MDHEN and CDR2 SYDVKM. J lost 2 bases, V lost 4 bases, and 7 bases had no gene match. The CDR3 runs to 15 residues. The CDR3 reads CASSSTSTGNYGYTF. In nucleotides, the CDR3 is TGTGCCAGCAGTTCAACCTCGACAGGGAACTATGGCTACACCTTC.

There are many counts of this clonotype. The V gene is TRBV5-1, the J gene TRBJ2-7, with 10 nucleotides matching TRBD2. V trimming: 0 bases; J trimming: 9 bases; junction bases outside the gene matches: 6. The CDR3 length is 14 residues. CDR1 and CDR2 (germline): SGHRS, YFSETQ. The CDR3 here is CASSLDHSGGLQYV. DNA for the CDR3: TGCGCCAGCAGCTTGGATCATAGCGGGGGGCTGCAGTACGTC.

This clonotype appeared many times. V is TRBV6-1 and J is TRBJ1-1; 9 bases are shared with TRBD1. Germline loops: CDR1 MNHNS, CDR2 SASEGT. With 2 bases clipped from V and 5 bases from J, the junction kept 6 bases outside the gene matches. The CDR3 consists of 15 residues. The CDR3 DNA sequence: TGTGCCAGCAGTGAAACATACAGGGGGCAGACTGAAGCTTTCTTT. Its translation: CASSETYRGQTEAFF.

The J gene is TRBJ1-1, the V gene TRBV7-8; 9 nucleotides match TRBD1. With 0 bases clipped from V and 1 base from J, the junction kept 0 bases outside the gene matches. The CDR3 consists of 15 residues. Per the germline V gene, CDR1 is SGHVS and CDR2 is FQNEAQ. The CDR3 here is CASSLATGGNTEAFF. For the CDR3, the DNA is TGTGCCAGCAGCTTAGCGACAGGGGGGAACACTGAAGCTTTCTTT.

This clonotype was observed at least ten times. The chain couples TRBV5-1 to TRBJ2-3, with a tentative D call TRBD2 (7 bases). The CDR3 has 16 amino acids. Germline V gene sequence: CDR1 SGHRS, CDR2 YFSETQ. Between the trimmed V and J ends, which lost 1 base and 8 bases, there was a span of 20 bases. The CDR3: CASSLQGRAGIGTQYF. The CDR3 nucleotides are TGCGCCAGCAGCTTGCAGGGGAGGGCCGGTATCGGTACGCAGTATTTT.

In the case of this clonotype: This may be a read error, as it is one base from a much larger clone. The CDR3 spells CSATGSGRPGGEAFF. In DNA form, the CDR3 reads TGCAGTGCTACCGGATCCGGGAGACCGGGCGGTGAAGCTTTCTTT. V usage is TRBV20-1 and J usage is TRBJ1-1; D is unclear. This CDR3 comprises 15 residues. Per the germline V gene, CDR1 is DFQATT and CDR2 is SNEGSKA (reference sequence). The ends were cut back, 4 bases at V and 7 bases at J, with 22 bases in the middle.

The chain links TRBV5-1 to TRBJ1-2; D is ambiguous. V lost 4 bases to trimming and J lost 8 bases, with 21 bases between them. The CDR3 is 15 residues long. Germline CDR1 reads SGHRS; CDR2 reads YFSETQ. CDR3 loop: CASSLGALRSQGYTF. CDR3 DNA sequence: TGCGCCAGCAGCCTGGGTGCCCTTCGTTCTCAAGGCTACACCTTC.

This clonotype was detected ten times or more. The rearrangement links TRBV20-1 to TRBJ2-3, with 9 bases fitting TRBD1. V gave up 6 bases and J gave up 8 bases; unmatched junction bases: 9. CDR3 length equals 13 residues. The germline gives CDR1 DFQATT, CDR2 SNEGSKA (reference sequence). Here the CDR3 DNA reads TGCAGTGCCGCCGGGACAGGGTTGGGTACGCAGTATTTT. This encodes CSAAGTGLGTQYF.

About this clonotype itself: With a much larger clone just one base away, this may be a read error. This sequence joins TRBV5-1 and TRBJ1-3; D not resolved. The CDR3 runs 14 residues. The V gene's germline CDR1 is SGHRS and CDR2 YFSETQ. DNA for the CDR3: TGCGCCAGCAGCTTGAGCCTCTCTGGAAAAACCATATATTTT. Its protein product is CASSLSLSGKTIYF.

This clonotype was counted many times. This rearrangement joins TRBV5-1 to TRBJ1-1; possibly TRBD1 for D (6 bases). V lost 5 bases, J lost 1 base, and 15 bases lay in between. Per germline, CDR1 SGHRS and CDR2 YFSETQ. This CDR3 region has 15 residues. The CDR3 loop reads CASSRQAPENTEAFF. The CDR3 DNA is TGCGCCAGCAGTCGACAGGCACCGGAGAACACTGAAGCTTTCTTT.

This clonotype was counted ten times or more. The chain joins TRBV5-1 to TRBJ2-3; D gene unclear. The CDR3 has 12 amino acids. Trimming took 4 bases from V and 2 from J, leaving 5 bases between them. The V gene's germline CDR1 is SGHRS and CDR2 YFSETQ. The CDR3 region is CASSIATDTQYF. The CDR3 nucleotides read TGCGCCAGCAGCATCGCCACAGATACGCAGTATTTT.

This chain uses TRBV20-1 with TRBJ1-2, with 7 bases matching TRBD1. V lost 6 bases to trimming and J lost 4 bases; unmatched junction nucleotides: 2. Germline CDR1 is DFQATT and CDR2 is SNEGSKA (reference sequence). This CDR3 contains 11 residues. For the CDR3, the DNA is TGCAGTGCCCAGGGGGGCTATGGCTACACCTTC. Residues: CSAQGGYGYTF.

This chain uses TRBV5-1 with TRBJ2-5; D possibly corresponds to TRBD2 (5 bases). The CDR3 is 14 amino acids. The V end was cut by 3 bases, the J end by 5 bases, with 14 bases between. Germline loops: CDR1 SGHRS, CDR2 YFSETQ. This CDR3 reads CASSSDREWETQYF. CDR3 coding DNA: TGCGCCAGCAGCTCAGACCGGGAATGGGAGACCCAGTACTTC.

This clonotype has a count of ten or more. The chain links TRBV28 to TRBJ1-6, with 7 nucleotides matching TRBD1. The length of the CDR3 is 13 residues. In germline, CDR1 is MDHEN, CDR2 SYDVKM. Trimming cost V 2 bases and J 15 bases; bases outside gene matches: 7. CDR3 residues: CASSLPRQGGLHF. CDR3 bases: TGTGCCAGCAGTTTACCCAGACAGGGTGGCCTCCACTTT.

This clonotype occurred many times. The rearrangement uses TRBV4-3 and TRBJ2-6; D is possibly TRBD1 (5 bases). CDR3 length equals 16 residues. V lost 0 bases and J 5 bases, leaving 11 bases between the germline ends. The germline V gene encodes CDR1 LGHNA and CDR2 YSLEER. CDR3 sequence (DNA): TGCGCCAGCAGCCAAGATATGGCAGGGAGGGCCAACGTCCTGACTTTC. Translation: CASSQDMAGRANVLTF.

This clonotype was seen many times. This chain joins TRBV4-2 and TRBJ2-5; 7 nucleotides agree with TRBD2. Germline V gives CDR1 LGHNA, CDR2 YNFKEQ. V gave up 3 bases and J gave up 5 bases; unmatched junction bases: 15. The length of the CDR3 is 17 residues. The CDR3 reads CASSHHLASAGDETQYF. The CDR3, as DNA: TGTGCCAGCAGCCACCACTTAGCTTCCGCGGGGGATGAGACCCAGTACTTC.

This clonotype was observed a handful of times. V usage is TRBV5-1 and J usage is TRBJ2-3; TRBD2 matches 8 bases. The CDR3 extends over 16 amino acids. The V gene's germline CDR1 is SGHRS and CDR2 YFSETQ. V was pared by 0 bases and J by 2 bases, with 5 bases of the junction left unmatched. CDR3 bases: TGCGCCAGCAGCTTGGGTCGCGGGGGGTCCACAGATACGCAGTATTTT. This codes for CASSLGRGGSTDTQYF.

This clonotype was found many times. Relative to the germline gene, one junction end is altered; a read error may explain this. V gene TRBV20-1 combines with J gene TRBJ1-5, with D unclear. The CDR3 loop spans 12 amino acids. The germline CDR1 and CDR2 sequences are DFQATT and SNEGSKA (reference sequence). The CDR3 sequence: CSARSSNQPQNF. The CDR3 nucleotides read TGCAGTGCTAGGTCCAGTAATCAGCCCCAGAATTTT.